Listed below are T cell receptor beta chains from one sample, sequenced in a study of cytomegalovirus exposure and HLA in healthy donors. Here immunoSEQ multiplex PCR was the method, and the copy in TCRdb shows in-frame clones only, minus some. In total, the table holds around 50,000 clones. The sequencing input was PBMCs. The source of these receptors is a woman in her thirties or forties in good health and CMV-seronegative. The CDR3 runs from the conserved cysteine through the conserved F or W. A D gene is named only where the DNA matches it firmly. Where a row states a size, it is once, few, many or the class of an expanded clone; other rows omit it.

len	d_gene	v_gene	abundance	j_gene	CDR3nt	CDR3aa
13	-	TRBV2	-	TRBJ1-5	TGTGCCAGCAGTGTCCAAAGCCATCAGCCCCAGCATTTT	CASSVQSHQPQHF
15	-	TRBV7-2	-	TRBJ1-5	TGTGCCAGCAGCTACGACACGACCGGCAATCAGCCCCAGCATTTT	CASSYDTTGNQPQHF
14	-	TRBV4-3	-	TRBJ2-3	TGCGCCAGCAGCCAAGTGAGTGAAGCAGATACGCAGTATTTT	CASSQVSEADTQYF
16	TRBD2	TRBV29-1	-	TRBJ2-3	TGCAGCGTCCAAAGGGGACTAGGGACTAGGGCAGATACGCAGTATTTT	CSVQRGLGTRADTQYF
12	-	TRBV7-9	-	TRBJ1-2	TGTGCCAGCAGCTTAGACTATTATGGCTACACCTTC	CASSLDYYGYTF
15	TRBD2	TRBV10-3	-	TRBJ2-1	TGTGCCATCAGCCCCGTGCGGGGGGCATACAATGAGCAGTTCTTC	CAISPVRGAYNEQFF
15	TRBD1	TRBV27	-	TRBJ1-2	TGTGCCAGCAGCTCCAAGCAGGGGGGTATATATGGCTACACCTTC	CASSSKQGGIYGYTF
13	-	TRBV29-1	-	TRBJ1-1	TGCAGCGTTGACGCCCAGATGAACACTGAAGCTTTCTTT	CSVDAQMNTEAFF
13	TRBD2	TRBV13	-	TRBJ2-2	TGTGCCAGCAGCCCGGGGGGACCCGGGGAGCTGTTTTTT	CASSPGGPGELFF
18	TRBD2	TRBV5-4	-	TRBJ2-6	TGTGCCAGCAGCCCCGGGGGGGGGCTGGTCTTTGGGGCCAACGTCCTGACTTTC	CASSPGGGLVFGANVLTF
12	-	TRBV5-4	-	TRBJ2-5	TGTGCCAGCAGCTTCCAGCAAGAGACCCAGTACTTC	CASSFQQETQYF
14	-	TRBV4-1	-	TRBJ2-1	TGCGCCAGCAGCCAAGAGACTAGTGACAATGAGCAGTTCTTC	CASSQETSDNEQFF
14	-	TRBV4-1	-	TRBJ2-3	TGCGCCAGCAGCCAAGGGCAGATCACAGATACGCAGTATTTT	CASSQGQITDTQYF
15	TRBD2	TRBV2	-	TRBJ2-5	TGTGCCAGCAGAAGGGGACTAGCGGACCAAGAGACCCAGTACTTC	CASRRGLADQETQYF
14	-	TRBV5-1	-	TRBJ2-7	TGCGCCAGCAGCTGGACACCGAGCTCCTACGAGCAGTACTTC	CASSWTPSSYEQYF
20	TRBD2	TRBV28	-	TRBJ2-1	TGTGCCAGCAGTCCCGTACCCGGGACTAGCGCCACCCAGATCTACAATGAGCAGTTCTTC	CASSPVPGTSATQIYNEQFF
15	TRBD2	TRBV5-1	-	TRBJ2-3	TGCGCCAGCAGCTTGGGGGGCGGGAGCGCCGATACGCAGTATTTT	CASSLGGGSADTQYF
13	-	TRBV29-1	-	TRBJ1-2	TGCAGCGTTGAACCAGAAATAAACTATGGCTACACCTTC	CSVEPEINYGYTF
14	TRBD1	TRBV5-1	-	TRBJ1-1	TGCGCCAGCAGCTTGGTACCCGGACAGGGGGAAGCTTTCTTT	CASSLVPGQGEAFF
15	TRBD2	TRBV6-4	medium-sized	TRBJ2-1	TGTGCCAGCAGTGACTCGACTAGCGGGAGCCGTGAGCAGTTCTTC	CASSDSTSGSREQFF
13	-	TRBV29-1	-	TRBJ1-4	TGCAGCGTTTCCCACGGAGGGGTCGAAAAACTGTTTTTT	CSVSHGGVEKLFF
13	-	TRBV4-3	-	TRBJ1-5	TGCGCCAGCAGCTCGCAGGGGAATCAGCCCCAGCATTTT	CASSSQGNQPQHF
10	-	TRBV29-1	-	TRBJ1-1	TGCAGCGTGCAGTACACTGAAGCTTTCTTT	CSVQYTEAFF
18	TRBD2	TRBV6-4	-	TRBJ2-6	TGTGCCAGCACCCGGGGGAGGGGACTAATCTCTGGGGCCAACGTCCTGACTTTC	CASTRGRGLISGANVLTF
12	-	TRBV15	-	TRBJ2-5	TGTGCCACCAGCAGTCAGTGGGAGACCCAGTACTTC	CATSSQWETQYF
14	-	TRBV14	-	TRBJ1-1	TGTGCCAGCAGCCAAGGAGCGAAGAACACTGAAGCTTTCTTT	CASSQGAKNTEAFF
15	-	TRBV5-1	-	TRBJ2-1	TGCGCCAGCAGCTTGGTCGGAGAAGCCTACAATGAGCAGTTCTTC	CASSLVGEAYNEQFF
13	TRBD2	TRBV7-2	-	TRBJ2-1	TGTGCCAGCAGCTTACGGGGGGACAATGAGCAGTTCTTC	CASSLRGDNEQFF
16	-	TRBV5-1	-	TRBJ1-4	TGCGCCAGCAGCTTGGCCTTGCAGGGCCCCGGTGAAAAACTGTTTTTT	CASSLALQGPGEKLFF
11	-	TRBV20-1	-	TRBJ1-2	TGCAGCGCATACGGAGACTATGGCTACACCTTC	CSAYGDYGYTF
15	-	TRBV19	-	TRBJ1-2	TGTGCCAGTAGTATACAGGGCCCTCCTGGCTATGGCTACACCTTC	CASSIQGPPGYGYTF